This T cell receptor (beta chain) stems from a study of blood T cell repertoires in COVID-19. As for the study in general: Samples taken during acute and convalescent COVID-19 were collected in the United States, Italy and Spain. In each case, the material was cDNA or gDNA derived from T cells, B-cell-depleted T cells, or PBMCs.

In its sample, this clone was seen a few times. The V end lost 3 bases, the J end lost 2 bases, and 29 bases lay between the germline ends. The germline V gene has CDR1 DFQATT and CDR2 SNEGSKA (reference sequence). CDR3 size: 19 residues. Source study methods: Nucleated cell number was recorded as an estimate derived from reference gene primer amplification. Generated by immunoSEQ multiplex PCR, the TCRdb table keeps only in-frame clones and is missing some. That table furnishes V, J and clone size, whereas the DNA furnished D and trimming. The sample shows 80,000 to 100,000 clones, approximately 81% of them seen only once.

The sequencing sample was made of peripheral blood. The source is a man aged 60 to 69 with acute or convalescent COVID-19. The J gene is TRBJ2-7, the V gene TRBV20-1, with a tentative D call TRBD2 (6 bases). Written as DNA, the CDR3 is TGCAGTGCTAGTTGGCGTGCAGGACTACCGAAGGGTGTCCCCTACGAGCAGTACTTC. Translation gives CSASWRAGLPKGVPYEQYF.